One and the same sample provided the 15 T cell receptor beta chains below, sequenced in a study of blood T cell repertoires in COVID-19. TCRdb's copy holds only in-frame clones and misses some; the assay was immunoSEQ multiplex PCR. The table shows about 190,000 clones, with about nine tenths occurring only once. Sequenced material: peripheral blood. These receptors originate from a man aged 35 to 55 with acute or convalescent COVID-19.

The chain joins TRBV27 to TRBJ2-1, with D unresolved. The CDR3 consists of 15 residues. The germline V gene has CDR1 MNHEY and CDR2 SMNVEV (reference sequence). Trimming cost V 3 bases and J 7 bases, with 16 bases left between them. The CDR3 sequence: CASSFGRIVDNEQFF. Here the CDR3 DNA reads TGTGCCAGCAGTTTCGGCAGGATCGTGGATAATGAGCAGTTCTTC.

The V gene is TRBV18, the J gene TRBJ2-7; possibly TRBD1 for D (6 bases). CDR1 and CDR2 (germline): KGHSH, LQKENI. V lost 4 bases and J lost 1, with 14 bases in between. The CDR3 extends over 15 amino acids. The CDR3 sequence: CASSLLGDTSYEQYF. Here the CDR3 DNA reads TGTGCCAGCTCACTCCTGGGGGACACGTCCTACGAGCAGTACTTC.

The CDR3 loop is CASSQRQLNTEAFF. The CDR3 DNA reads as TGTGCCAGCAGCCAGAGACAGTTGAACACTGAAGCTTTCTTT. This chain connects TRBV6-5 to TRBJ1-1; the D gene is possibly TRBD1 (5 bases). This CDR3 has 14 residues. With 6 bases removed from V and 0 bases from J, the gap between germline ends came to 11 bases. Germline V gene sequence: CDR1 MNHEY, CDR2 SVGAGI.

V and J are TRBV6-5 and TRBJ2-3; a possible D gene is TRBD2 (6 bases). V was trimmed by 10 bases and J by 4 bases, leaving 21 bases between them. The germline CDR1 and CDR2 sequences are MNHEY and SVGAGI. This CDR3 contains 15 residues. This CDR3 is CATQWAVGGSDTQYF. CDR3 in DNA: TGTGCCACGCAGTGGGCTGTCGGGGGTTCAGATACGCAGTATTTT.

The chain joins TRBV27 to TRBJ1-2, with D unresolved. The CDR3 length is 12 residues. The V gene lost 4 bases and the J gene lost 8 bases, with 11 bases spanning the gap. Germline V lookup: CDR1 MNHEY, CDR2 SMNVEV (reference sequence). CDR3 sequence reads: CASSSSLAGYTF. The CDR3 nucleotides are TGTGCCAGCAGTTCCTCTTTGGCCGGCTACACCTTC.

J is TRBJ2-7 and V is TRBV30; D is possibly TRBD1 (6 bases). From germline, CDR1 is GTSNPN and CDR2 SVGIG (reference sequence). V shed 6 bases and J shed 6 bases, with 18 bases lying between them. This CDR3 has 13 amino acids. The CDR3 bases are TGTGCCTGTCACCACAGGGAAATCGGCGAGCAGTACTTC. It encodes CACHHREIGEQYF.

The CDR3 sequence: CASSLGSQGHSNTEAFF. The CDR3 DNA is TGTGCCAGCAGCTTAGGGTCGCAGGGTCATTCGAACACTGAAGCTTTCTTT. The rearrangement joins TRBV7-4 to TRBJ1-1, with a weak D call TRBD1 (5 bases). V dropped 1 base and J dropped 1 base, with 16 bases sitting between them. Per the germline V gene, CDR1 is SGHVT and CDR2 is SQSDAQ. This CDR3 spans 17 amino acids.

CDR3: CASQGATTEAFF. The CDR3 coding sequence is TGTGCCAGCCAAGGGGCAACGACTGAAGCTTTCTTT. The V call is TRBV6-5, the J call TRBJ1-1; tentatively, D is TRBD1 (5 bases). Germline-derived CDR1 and CDR2 are MNHEY and SVGAGI. The length of the CDR3 is 12 residues. The V end was cut by 8 bases, the J end by 5 bases, with 12 bases between.

In nucleotides, the CDR3 is TGTGCAAGTCGCTCTCAGGGCACACCACTGTTGAACACTGAAGCTTTCTTT. The encoded protein is CASRSQGTPLLNTEAFF. J is TRBJ1-1 and V is TRBV12-2; TRBD1, as called in the table, went unchecked against the DNA. TRBV12-2 represents a pseudogene. The CDR3 extends over 17 amino acids.

This chain links TRBV19 with TRBJ2-5; 9 nucleotides align to TRBD2. After removal of 7 bases from V and 4 bases from J, the junction contained 13 bases not matched to a gene. Germline values: CDR1 LNHDA, CDR2 SQIVND (reference sequence). This CDR3 has 16 residues. The CDR3 DNA sequence: TGTGCCAGTAACCCCACGGGGGCGGGGGGGATAGAGACCCAGTACTTC. It codes for CASNPTGAGGIETQYF. The full variable domain, with the rest looked up from reference TRBV19 and TRBJ2-5, is DGGITQSPKYLFRKEGQNVTLSCEQNLNHDAMYWYRQDPGQGLRLIYYSQIVNDFQKGDIAEGYSVSREKKESFPLTVTSAQKNPTAFYLCASNPTGAGGIETQYFGPGTRLLVL.

The CDR3 region is CASSEWGPDTQYF. The CDR3 region has the DNA TGTGCCAGCAGTGAATGGGGGCCAGATACGCAGTATTTT. V and J are TRBV25-1 and TRBJ2-3; D possibly corresponds to TRBD1 (6 bases). V was pared by 1 base and J by 4 bases, with 6 bases between. The germline V gene encodes CDR1 MGHDK and CDR2 SYGVNS. There are 13 residues in the CDR3.

The rearrangement links TRBV4-3 to TRBJ2-3; D gene uncertain. V was trimmed by 1 base and J by 1 base, leaving 6 bases between them. The CDR3 loop spans 14 amino acids. The germline V gene has CDR1 LGHNA and CDR2 YSLEER. In DNA, the CDR3 is TGCGCCAGCAGCCAAGGCGTCCGCACAGATACGCAGTATTTT. It encodes CASSQGVRTDTQYF.

The chain has TRBV5-1 and TRBJ2-1, with 7 bases fitting TRBD1. Germline V gene lookup returns CDR1 SGHRS and CDR2 YFSETQ. The CDR3 contains 15 residues. V was pared by 0 bases and J by 5 bases, with 5 bases of the junction left unmatched. CDR3 region: CASSLEGTANNEQFF. The CDR3 nucleotides are TGCGCCAGCAGCTTGGAGGGGACAGCCAACAATGAGCAGTTCTTC.

J is TRBJ1-5 and V is TRBV6-5; TRBD1 agrees at 7 bases. The CDR3 runs to 13 residues. From germline, CDR1 is MNHEY and CDR2 SVGAGI. With V trimmed by 10 bases and J by 4 bases, 7 bases remained unmatched. In DNA, the CDR3 is TGTGCCATAGCGACAGGGCTAAATCAGCCCCAGCATTTT. Encoded protein: CAIATGLNQPQHF.

V and J are TRBV5-1 and TRBJ2-3, with a possible D match to TRBD2 (7 bases). CDR3 length: 16 residues. CDR1 and CDR2 from the germline V gene are SGHRS and YFSETQ. Trimming stripped 0 bases from V and 0 bases from J, with 11 bases between. CDR3 sequence (DNA): TGCGCCAGCAGCTTGGAGGGGGGGCCCAGCACAGATACGCAGTATTTT. This gives the protein CASSLEGGPSTDTQYF.